This T cell receptor (beta chain) emerged from a study of regulatory T cells in long-lasting Graves disease. The germline CDR1 and CDR2 sequences are SGHTA and FQGNSA. The CDR3 sequence is 15 residues long. The ends were cut back, 2 bases at V and 0 bases at J, with 8 bases in the middle. Time point described: newly diagnosed GD, antithyroid drugs for less than 3 months. Making the TCR library involved RNA that had been extracted from PBMCs. Arm-PCR with iRepertoire HTBI primers amplified the CDR3 regions for these TCR beta libraries. In TCRdb, the multiplex PCR reads were re-called with MiXCR into one record per CDR3 protein. The table lists about 470,000 distinct CDR3 sequences, about 15% of them singletons. This same sample was also taken into another study, of T cells in Graves' hyperthyroidism and ophthalmopathy. Per that study: Clinical symptoms, serum thyroxine, TRAb, thyroid ultrasound and orbital computed tomography established diagnosis.

The TCR originated in a woman in her twenties or thirties with Graves disease. The input for sequencing was peripheral blood mononuclear cells (PBMCs), taken at new diagnosis, from a patient treated with antithyroid drugs. The gene calls are TRBV7-2 and TRBJ1-5; D remains ambiguous. The CDR3, as DNA: TGTGCCAGCAGCTTAACCCCTTATAGCAATCAGCCCCAGCATTTT. Protein sequence: CASSLTPYSNQPQHF.